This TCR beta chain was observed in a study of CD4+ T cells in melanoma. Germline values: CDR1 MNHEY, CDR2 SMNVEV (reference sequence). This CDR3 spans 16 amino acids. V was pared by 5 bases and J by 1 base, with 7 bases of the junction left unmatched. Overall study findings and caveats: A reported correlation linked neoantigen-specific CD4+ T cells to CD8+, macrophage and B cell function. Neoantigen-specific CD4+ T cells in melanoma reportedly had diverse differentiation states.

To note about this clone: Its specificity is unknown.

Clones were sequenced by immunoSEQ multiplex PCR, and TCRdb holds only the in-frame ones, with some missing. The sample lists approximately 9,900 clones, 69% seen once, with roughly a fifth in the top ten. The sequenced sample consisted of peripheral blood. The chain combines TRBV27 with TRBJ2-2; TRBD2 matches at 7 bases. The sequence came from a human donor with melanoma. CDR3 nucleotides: TGTGCCAGCAGTCCGTATTGGGGGGGGAACACCGGGGAGCTGTTTTTT. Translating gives CASSPYWGGNTGELFF.